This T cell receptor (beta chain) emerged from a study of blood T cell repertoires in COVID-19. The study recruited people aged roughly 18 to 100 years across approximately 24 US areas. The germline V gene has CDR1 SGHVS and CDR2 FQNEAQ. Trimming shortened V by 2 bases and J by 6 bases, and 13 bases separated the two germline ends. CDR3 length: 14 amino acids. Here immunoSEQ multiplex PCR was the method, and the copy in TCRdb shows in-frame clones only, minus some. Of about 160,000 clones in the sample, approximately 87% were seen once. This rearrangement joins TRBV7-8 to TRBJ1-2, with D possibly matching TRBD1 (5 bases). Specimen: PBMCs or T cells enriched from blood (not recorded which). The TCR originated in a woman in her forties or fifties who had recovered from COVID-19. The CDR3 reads CASSLLGAANGYTF. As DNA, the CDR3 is TGTGCCAGCAGCTTATTAGGGGCAGCCAATGGCTACACCTTC.